A selection of T cell receptor beta chains follows, all from one sample in a study of blood T cell repertoires in COVID-19. Here immunoSEQ multiplex PCR was the method, and the copy in TCRdb shows in-frame clones only, minus some. The repertoire includes 190,000 or so clones, more than 80% of them detected once, and roughly 8.4% sits in the top ten. The sequencing sample was made of PBMCs or T cells enriched from blood (not recorded which). The receptors shown here come from a woman aged 18-29 years who had recovered from COVID-19. Both conserved end residues are part of each CDR3. The D gene is left open where the match is weak. The size of a clone is reported for some rows only, either as once, few or many, or as a class for expanded clones.

abundance	d_gene	v_gene	j_gene	CDR3aa	CDR3nt
NA	NA	TRBV4-1	TRBJ1-1	CASSQAVWQTNTEAFF	TGCGCCAGCAGCCAGGCGGTTTGGCAGACGAACACTGAAGCTTTCTTT
NA	TRBD1	TRBV12-5	TRBJ1-4	CASGLGLTGQNEKLFF	TGTGCTAGTGGTTTGGGACTGACAGGGCAAAATGAAAAACTGTTTTTT
NA	NA	TRBV18	TRBJ2-7	CASSPPGTGPGNEQYF	TGTGCCAGCTCACCACCGGGAACAGGGCCGGGCAACGAGCAGTACTTC
NA	NA	TRBV5-1	TRBJ1-5	CASSPGGNSNQPQHF	TGCGCCAGCAGCCCCGGAGGGAATAGCAATCAGCCCCAGCATTTT
NA	NA	TRBV19	TRBJ2-7	CASSIAPGNPTYEQYF	TGTGCCAGTAGTATAGCGCCGGGGAACCCCACCTACGAGCAGTACTTC
NA	NA	TRBV9	TRBJ1-3	CASSPGGAAVDTIYF	TGTGCCAGCAGCCCTGGGGGGGCTGCCGTTGACACCATATATTTT
NA	NA	TRBV12-3/TRBV12-4	TRBJ2-7	CASGQETYEQYF	TGTGCCAGCGGACAAGAGACCTACGAGCAGTACTTC
NA	NA	TRBV6-5	TRBJ1-1	CASSYPPYTEAFF	TGTGCCAGCAGTTACCCTCCCTACACTGAAGCTTTCTTT
NA	TRBD2	TRBV28	TRBJ2-2	CASSPGALAGVGELFF	TGTGCCAGCAGCCCGGGGGCACTAGCGGGGGTCGGGGAGCTGTTTTTT
NA	NA	TRBV11-2	TRBJ1-3	CASSPDSFGNTIYF	TGTGCCAGCAGCCCCGACTCGTTTGGAAACACCATATATTTT
NA	TRBD1	TRBV19	TRBJ1-5	CASCDRGGNQPQHF	TGTGCCAGTTGCGACAGGGGCGGCAATCAGCCCCAGCATTTT
NA	NA	TRBV25-1	TRBJ1-3	CATQMADGNTIYF	TGTGCCACCCAAATGGCTGATGGAAACACCATATATTTT
NA	NA	TRBV7-9	TRBJ2-6	CASSLRDDRWGSGANVLTF	TGTGCCAGCAGCTTACGTGACGACAGGTGGGGCTCTGGGGCCAACGTCCTGACTTTC
NA	NA	TRBV9	TRBJ1-6	CASSVEGGGTNSPLHF	TGTGCCAGCAGCGTAGAGGGAGGGGGGACTAATTCACCCCTCCACTTT
NA	TRBD1	TRBV30	TRBJ1-6	CAWSVRGSSPLHF	TGTGCCTGGAGTGTCAGGGGGAGTTCACCCCTCCACTTT
NA	NA	TRBV2	TRBJ2-1	CASSATFLSSYNEQFF	TGTGCCAGCAGTGCGACTTTCCTGAGCTCCTACAATGAGCAGTTCTTC
NA	NA	TRBV4-1	TRBJ1-5	CASSQAGDQPQHF	TGCGCCAGCAGCCAGGCCGGAGATCAGCCCCAGCATTTT
NA	TRBD1	TRBV9	TRBJ2-7	CASSVGGTGGLYEQYF	TGTGCCAGCAGCGTAGGAGGGACAGGGGGCCTCTACGAGCAGTACTTC
NA	NA	TRBV28	TRBJ1-1	CATRWSSEAFF	TGTGCCACCCGGTGGAGCAGTGAAGCTTTCTTT
NA	NA	TRBV28	TRBJ1-6	CASSQQGPSPLHF	TGTGCCAGCAGTCAACAGGGTCCTTCACCCCTCCACTTT
NA	TRBD2	TRBV28	TRBJ2-3	CASSLGGGSYSTDTQYF	TGTGCCAGCAGTTTAGGCGGGGGGAGCTATAGCACAGATACGCAGTATTTT
NA	NA	TRBV4-1	TRBJ2-3	CATSKTPSSLTDTQYF	TGCGCCACCAGTAAAACGCCCAGTAGCCTCACAGATACGCAGTATTTT
NA	NA	TRBV5-1	TRBJ1-2	CASSLGGSGYTF	TGCGCCAGCAGCTTGGGGGGCTCTGGCTACACCTTC
NA	NA	TRBV6-5	TRBJ1-6	CASTQGVGYGSPLHF	TGTGCCAGCACCCAGGGTGTAGGGTACGGTTCACCCCTCCACTTT
NA	TRBD2	TRBV3-1/TRBV3-2	TRBJ2-7	CASSQLAGAGYEQYF	TGTGCCAGCAGCCAGCTAGCGGGGGCGGGGTACGAGCAGTACTTC
NA	TRBD2	TRBV7-2	TRBJ2-5	CASSKGLQETQYF	TGTGCCAGCAGCAAGGGACTACAAGAGACCCAGTACTTC
NA	TRBD2	TRBV19	TRBJ2-2	CASSAYYSIGTTFQTNTGELFF	TGTGCCAGTAGTGCCTACTACAGCATCGGGACTACCTTCCAGACAAACACCGGGGAGCTGTTTTTT
once	TRBD1	TRBV19	TRBJ2-7	CASSSKGARNEQYF	TGTGCCAGTAGTTCGAAGGGGGCGCGAAACGAGCAGTACTTC
NA	NA	TRBV15	TRBJ2-7	CATSSGLLQAYEQYF	TGTGCCACCAGCAGTGGGCTACTCCAAGCCTACGAGCAGTACTTC
NA	TRBD1	TRBV7-8	TRBJ2-5	CASSLVPGGYRETQYF	TGTGCCAGCAGCTTAGTGCCAGGGGGCTACAGAGAGACCCAGTACTTC
NA	TRBD1	TRBV6-5	TRBJ1-1	CASSSQGDTEAFF	TGTGCCAGCAGTAGTCAGGGGGACACTGAAGCTTTCTTT
NA	NA	TRBV3-1/TRBV3-2	TRBJ1-1	CASSLWADTEAFF	TGTGCCAGCAGTCTATGGGCTGACACTGAAGCTTTCTTT
NA	TRBD1	TRBV4-1	TRBJ1-5	CASSQEVRDRGHQPQHF	TGCGCCAGCAGCCAAGAAGTCCGGGACAGGGGTCATCAGCCCCAGCATTTT
NA	NA	TRBV3-1/TRBV3-2	TRBJ2-3	CASSQPGGGTDTQYF	TGTGCCAGCAGTCAACCGGGGGGCGGGACAGATACGCAGTATTTT
NA	TRBD1	TRBV7-2	TRBJ1-2	CASSRIVGQGGYGYTF	TGTGCCAGCAGCAGGATTGTAGGACAGGGGGGCTATGGCTACACCTTC
NA	NA	TRBV9	TRBJ1-6	CASSVGGGPYSPLHF	TGTGCCAGCAGCGTAGGGGGAGGTCCTTATTCACCCCTCCACTTT
NA	TRBD1	TRBV2	TRBJ2-6	CASSDRDRPLRANVLTF	TGTGCCAGCAGTGATAGGGACAGGCCTTTAAGGGCCAACGTCCTGACTTTC
NA	TRBD1	TRBV12-5	TRBJ1-5	CASGYRDRNSNQPQHF	TGTGCTAGTGGGTACCGGGACAGGAATAGCAATCAGCCCCAGCATTTT
NA	NA	TRBV30	TRBJ1-1	CAWSTGRAAEAFF	TGTGCCTGGAGTACAGGGAGAGCTGCTGAAGCTTTCTTT
NA	NA	TRBV4-1	TRBJ1-5	CASNPTPGGTNQPQHF	TGCGCCAGCAACCCCACCCCCGGGGGGACCAATCAGCCCCAGCATTTT
NA	NA	TRBV28	TRBJ1-6	CASSIAQGSIYNSPLHF	TGTGCCAGCAGCATAGCGCAGGGGTCTATATATAATTCACCCCTCCACTTT
few	NA	TRBV29-1	TRBJ2-1	CSVEAPLAEQFF	TGCAGCGTTGAAGCCCCCCTGGCTGAGCAGTTCTTC
once	TRBD2	TRBV6-5	TRBJ2-1	CASKLAGGHPDEQFF	TGTGCCAGCAAGCTAGCGGGGGGGCACCCCGATGAGCAGTTCTTC
NA	NA	TRBV2	TRBJ2-1	CASSASSYNEQFF	TGTGCCAGCAGTGCCAGCTCCTACAATGAGCAGTTCTTC
NA	NA	TRBV7-2	TRBJ2-3	CASSFYTGGADTQYF	TGTGCCAGCAGCTTCTACACGGGGGGCGCAGATACGCAGTATTTT
NA	NA	TRBV5-1	TRBJ2-5	CASSLALGGQETQYF	TGCGCCAGCAGCTTGGCCCTCGGGGGTCAAGAGACCCAGTACTTC
NA	TRBD2	TRBV10-3	TRBJ2-3	CATAGTSANTDTQYF	TGTGCCACCGCAGGGACTAGCGCAAACACAGATACGCAGTATTTT
NA	NA	TRBV20-1	TRBJ1-2	CSASYGSGAYGYTF	TGCAGTGCTAGTTACGGGAGTGGTGCCTATGGCTACACCTTC
once	TRBD2	TRBV5-6	TRBJ2-1	CASSLESSGEAYNEQFF	TGTGCCAGCAGCTTGGAGTCTAGCGGGGAAGCCTACAATGAGCAGTTCTTC
NA	NA	TRBV24-1	TRBJ1-2	CATSDQIGYTF	TGTGCCACCAGTGATCAGATAGGCTACACCTTC
many	NA	TRBV24-1	TRBJ2-7	CATWAGIDEQYF	TGTGCCACCTGGGCAGGGATTGACGAGCAGTACTTC
few	NA	TRBV11-2	TRBJ1-1	CASRSREVWNTEAFF	TGTGCCAGCAGGAGTCGAGAGGTGTGGAACACTGAAGCTTTCTTT
NA	NA	TRBV2	TRBJ2-1	CASSEALFVWFF	TGTGCCAGCAGTGAAGCGTTATTCGTTTGGTTCTTC
NA	TRBD1	TRBV4-1	TRBJ1-6	CASSQEGTGGSPLHF	TGCGCCAGCAGCCAAGAAGGGACAGGAGGGTCACCCCTCCACTTT
NA	NA	TRBV4-1	TRBJ2-7	CASSQEPGSYEQYF	TGCGCCAGCAGCCAAGAGCCGGGGTCCTACGAGCAGTACTTC
NA	TRBD1	TRBV30	TRBJ1-6	CAWAPGTGGADNSPLHF	TGTGCCTGGGCCCCCGGGACAGGGGGCGCTGATAATTCACCCCTCCACTTT
NA	NA	TRBV6-2/TRBV6-3	TRBJ2-6	CASSALVSGANVLTF	TGTGCCAGCAGTGCACTCGTCTCTGGGGCCAACGTCCTGACTTTC
NA	NA	TRBV9	TRBJ1-1	CASSVGGFGTEAFF	TGTGCCAGCAGCGTCGGCGGGTTTGGCACTGAAGCTTTCTTT
NA	TRBD1	TRBV7-3	TRBJ2-7	CASSPRQGFDEQYF	TGTGCCAGCAGCCCGCGACAGGGGTTCGACGAGCAGTACTTC